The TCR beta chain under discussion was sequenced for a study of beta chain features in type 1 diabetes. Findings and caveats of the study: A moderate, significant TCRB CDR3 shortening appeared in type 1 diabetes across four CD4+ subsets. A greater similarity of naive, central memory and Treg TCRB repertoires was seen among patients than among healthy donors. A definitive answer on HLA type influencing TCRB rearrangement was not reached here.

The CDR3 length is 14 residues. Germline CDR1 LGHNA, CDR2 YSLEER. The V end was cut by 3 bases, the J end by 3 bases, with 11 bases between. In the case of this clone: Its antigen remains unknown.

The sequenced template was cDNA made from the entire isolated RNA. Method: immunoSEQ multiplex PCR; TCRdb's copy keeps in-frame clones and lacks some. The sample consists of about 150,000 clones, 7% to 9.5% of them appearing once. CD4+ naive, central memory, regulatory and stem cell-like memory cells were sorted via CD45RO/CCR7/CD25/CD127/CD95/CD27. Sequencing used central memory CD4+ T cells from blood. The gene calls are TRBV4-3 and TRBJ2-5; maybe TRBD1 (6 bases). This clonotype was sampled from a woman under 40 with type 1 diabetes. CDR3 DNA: TGCGCCAGCAGCCAGGGACACAGGGAAGAGACCCAGTACTTC. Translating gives CASSQGHREETQYF.